These T cell receptor beta chains were read from a single sample in a study of shared clonotypes between healthy human individuals. TCRdb keeps only in-frame clones here, not all; method: immunoSEQ multiplex PCR. Of about 820,000 clones in the sample, 80% to 95% were seen once. The sample taken for sequencing was naive CD8+ T cells sorted from blood. The receptors stem from a man aged 25-45 years in good health. Each CDR3 is given with its conserved first and last residue. The D gene is left open where the match is weak. Rows give clone size only sometimes, using once, few, many, or a class for an expanded clone.

v_gene	abundance	j_gene	d_gene	CDR3nt	CDR3aa
TRBV11-3	.	TRBJ2-1	TRBD1	TGTGCCAGCAGCTCGGTACAGGGGGACAATGAGCAGTTCTTC	CASSSVQGDNEQFF
TRBV18	.	TRBJ2-4	.	TGTGCCAGCTCACCCCCTCTATCGCGGGCCGACAAAAACATTCAGTACTTC	CASSPPLSRADKNIQYF
TRBV28	.	TRBJ2-7	.	TGTGCCAGCTTCGGCGACTCCTACGAGCAGTACTTC	CASFGDSYEQYF
TRBV6-5	once	TRBJ2-7	.	TGTGCCAGCAGCCCCCAGGGGGGCGCCTACGAGCAGTACTTC	CASSPQGGAYEQYF
TRBV7-9	.	TRBJ2-7	.	TGTGCCAGCCGCAGTGAACTTTACGAGCAGTACTTC	CASRSELYEQYF
TRBV5-6	.	TRBJ2-1	TRBD2	TGTGCCAGCAGCCAATGGACTAGCGAGGATTACTACAATGAGCAGTTCTTC	CASSQWTSEDYYNEQFF
TRBV7-9	.	TRBJ2-7	TRBD1	TGTGCCAGCAGCTTAGGACAGGGGGTCAGTTACGAGCAGTACTTC	CASSLGQGVSYEQYF
TRBV2	.	TRBJ2-3	TRBD1	TGTGCCAGCAGCGGGACAGGGGGCGCAGATACGCAGTATTTT	CASSGTGGADTQYF
TRBV13	.	TRBJ1-5	TRBD1	TGTGCCAGCAGCTCCACAGGGGATAGCAATCAGCCCCAGCATTTT	CASSSTGDSNQPQHF
TRBV7-9	once	TRBJ2-7	TRBD1	TGTGCCAGCAGCGCCCCAGGGGGTCCAAACTCCTACGAGCAGTACTTC	CASSAPGGPNSYEQYF
TRBV6-6	.	TRBJ2-1	TRBD2	TGTGCCAGCAGGCAGCCGGGACTAGCGGGAGTCAATGAGCAGTTCTTC	CASRQPGLAGVNEQFF
TRBV28	.	TRBJ2-1	TRBD1	TGTGCCAGCAGTCCAGGAGACCGGACAGGATCCTACAATGAGCAGTTCTTC	CASSPGDRTGSYNEQFF
TRBV7-9	.	TRBJ1-5	.	TGTGCCAGCAGCTCCGCAAGCCAGCCCCAGCATTTT	CASSSASQPQHF
TRBV29-1	.	TRBJ2-7	TRBD1	TGCAGCGTTGACTCGGGACAGAGCTCCTACGAGCAGTACTTC	CSVDSGQSSYEQYF
TRBV2	.	TRBJ2-2	.	TGTGCCAGCAGTGAAGCGCATCCCGGGGAGCTGTTTTTT	CASSEAHPGELFF
TRBV4-1	.	TRBJ2-1	TRBD1	TGCGCCAGCAGCCTATGGAAGGACAGGGACGGGGATGAGCAGTTCTTC	CASSLWKDRDGDEQFF
TRBV10-1	.	TRBJ2-2	TRBD1	TGCGCCAGCAGTGACAGGACAGGGGTCACCGGGGAGCTGTTTTTT	CASSDRTGVTGELFF
TRBV30	.	TRBJ1-4	TRBD1	TGTGCCTGGAGTCCGGGACAGAGTTCTTCAACTAATGAAAAACTGTTTTTT	CAWSPGQSSSTNEKLFF
TRBV27	.	TRBJ2-1	TRBD1	TGTGCCAGCAGTAGAGACAGGGGGGGGACCTACAATGAGCAGTTCTTC	CASSRDRGGTYNEQFF
TRBV5-5	.	TRBJ2-7	TRBD2	TGTGCCAGCAGCTTTGTCAGCGGGAGGGGTTCTGAGCAGTACTTC	CASSFVSGRGSEQYF
TRBV7-6	.	TRBJ2-1	.	TGTGCCAGCAGCCGGGTGGCCAGCTCCTACAATGAGCAGTTCTTC	CASSRVASSYNEQFF
TRBV27	once	TRBJ1-1	.	TGTGCCAGCAGTTGGGGGGCACAAAGTGAAGCTTTCTTT	CASSWGAQSEAFF
TRBV27	.	TRBJ2-5	TRBD2	TGTGCCAGCAGTTTTTTGACTAGCAGCGGTGCAAAGACCCAGTACTTC	CASSFLTSSGAKTQYF
TRBV7-9	.	TRBJ2-1	TRBD1	TGTGCCCAGGCCACAGGGGGCAGAGGGAATGAGCAGTTCTTC	CAQATGGRGNEQFF
TRBV11-2	.	TRBJ2-1	TRBD1	TGTGCCAGCAGGACCAACGGACAGGTTAGCAATGAGCAGTTCTTC	CASRTNGQVSNEQFF
TRBV2	.	TRBJ1-1	.	TGTGCCAGCAGTGGCGTTAAAGGGGAGGATGTCGGAAACACTGAAGCTTTCTTT	CASSGVKGEDVGNTEAFF
TRBV7-9	.	TRBJ2-5	TRBD1	TGTGCCAGCAGCTTCCAGGGGGCGCTTACTGGCCAAGAGACCCAGTACTTC	CASSFQGALTGQETQYF
TRBV5-6	.	TRBJ2-3	.	TGTGCCAGCAGCTTAGGAAGCCTCGCAGATACGCAGTATTTT	CASSLGSLADTQYF
TRBV5-1	few	TRBJ1-2	TRBD1	TGCGCCAGCAGCTGGACCCTGGGACAGGGCTATGGCTACACCTTC	CASSWTLGQGYGYTF